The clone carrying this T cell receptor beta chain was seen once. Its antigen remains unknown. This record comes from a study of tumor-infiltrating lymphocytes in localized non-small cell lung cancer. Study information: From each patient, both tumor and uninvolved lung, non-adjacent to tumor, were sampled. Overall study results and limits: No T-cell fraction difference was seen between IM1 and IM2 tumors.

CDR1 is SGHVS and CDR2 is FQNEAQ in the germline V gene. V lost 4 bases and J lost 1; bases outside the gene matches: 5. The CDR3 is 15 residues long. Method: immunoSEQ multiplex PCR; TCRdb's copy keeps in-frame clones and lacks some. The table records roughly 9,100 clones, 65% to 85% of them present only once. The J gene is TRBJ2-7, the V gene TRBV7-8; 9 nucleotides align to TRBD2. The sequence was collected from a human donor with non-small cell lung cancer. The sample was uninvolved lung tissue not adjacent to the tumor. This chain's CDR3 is CASSSGAGGSYEQYF. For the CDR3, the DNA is TGTGCCAGCAGCTCCGGAGCGGGGGGTTCCTACGAGCAGTACTTC.